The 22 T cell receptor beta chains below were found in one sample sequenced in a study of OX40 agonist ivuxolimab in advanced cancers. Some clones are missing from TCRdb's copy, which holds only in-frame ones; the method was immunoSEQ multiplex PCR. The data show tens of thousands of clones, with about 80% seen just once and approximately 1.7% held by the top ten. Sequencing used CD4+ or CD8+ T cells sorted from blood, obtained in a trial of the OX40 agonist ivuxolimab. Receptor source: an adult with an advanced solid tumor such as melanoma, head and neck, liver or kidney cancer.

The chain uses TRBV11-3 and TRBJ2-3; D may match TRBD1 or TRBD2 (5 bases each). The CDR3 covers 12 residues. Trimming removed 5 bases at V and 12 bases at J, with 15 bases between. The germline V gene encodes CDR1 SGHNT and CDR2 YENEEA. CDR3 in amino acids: CASSHGDHPQYF. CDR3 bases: TGTGCCAGCAGCCACGGGGACCACCCACAGTATTTT.

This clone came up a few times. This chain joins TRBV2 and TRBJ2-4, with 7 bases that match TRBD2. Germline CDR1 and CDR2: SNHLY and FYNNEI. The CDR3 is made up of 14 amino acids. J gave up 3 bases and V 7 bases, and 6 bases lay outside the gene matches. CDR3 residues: CASNSGTIKNIQYF. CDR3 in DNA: TGTGCCAGCAACTCCGGGACTATCAAAAACATTCAGTACTTC.

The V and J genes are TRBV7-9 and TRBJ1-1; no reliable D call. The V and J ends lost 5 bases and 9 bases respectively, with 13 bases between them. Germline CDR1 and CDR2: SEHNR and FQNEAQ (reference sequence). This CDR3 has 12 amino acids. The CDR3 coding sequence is TGTGCCAGCAGCGCCGGTCAGAGAAAAGCTTTCTTT. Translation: CASSAGQRKAFF.

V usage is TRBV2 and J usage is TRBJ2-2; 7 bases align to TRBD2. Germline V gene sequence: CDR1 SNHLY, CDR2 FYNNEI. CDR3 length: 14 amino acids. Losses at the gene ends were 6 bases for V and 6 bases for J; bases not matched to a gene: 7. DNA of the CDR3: TGTGCCAGCAGCCGCGGGGGTGGGGCCGGGGAGCTGTTTTTT. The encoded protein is CASSRGGGAGELFF.

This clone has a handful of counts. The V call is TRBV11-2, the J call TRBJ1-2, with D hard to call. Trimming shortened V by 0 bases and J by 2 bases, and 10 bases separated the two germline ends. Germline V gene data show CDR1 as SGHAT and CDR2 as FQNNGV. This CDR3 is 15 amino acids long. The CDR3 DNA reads TGTGCCAGCAGCTTAGATTATGTCAGCAACTATGGCTACACCTTC. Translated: CASSLDYVSNYGYTF.

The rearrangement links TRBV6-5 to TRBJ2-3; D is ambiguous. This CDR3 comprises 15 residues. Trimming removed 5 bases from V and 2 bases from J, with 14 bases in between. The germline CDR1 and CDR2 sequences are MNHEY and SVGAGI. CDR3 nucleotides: TGTGCCAGCAGTCTCAGGAATCGGGCCACAGATACGCAGTATTTT. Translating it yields CASSLRNRATDTQYF.

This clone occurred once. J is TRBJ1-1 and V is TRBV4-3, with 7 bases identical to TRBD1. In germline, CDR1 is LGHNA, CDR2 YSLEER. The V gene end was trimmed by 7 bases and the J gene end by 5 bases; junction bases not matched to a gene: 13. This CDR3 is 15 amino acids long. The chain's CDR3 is CASTPGRGRGTEAFF. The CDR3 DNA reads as TGCGCCAGCACCCCGGGAAGGGGGCGCGGGACTGAAGCTTTCTTT.

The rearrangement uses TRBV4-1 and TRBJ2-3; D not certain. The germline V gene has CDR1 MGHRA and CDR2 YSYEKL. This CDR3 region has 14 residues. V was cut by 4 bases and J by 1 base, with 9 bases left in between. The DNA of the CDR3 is TGCGCCAGCAGCCCTTACACAGGCACAGATACGCAGTATTTT. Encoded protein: CASSPYTGTDTQYF.

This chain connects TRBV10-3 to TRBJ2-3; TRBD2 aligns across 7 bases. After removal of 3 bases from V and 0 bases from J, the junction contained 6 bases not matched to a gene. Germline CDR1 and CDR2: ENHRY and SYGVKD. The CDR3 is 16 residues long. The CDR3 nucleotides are TGTGCCATCAGTGACCCTAGCGGAGACAGCACAGATACGCAGTATTTT. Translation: CAISDPSGDSTDTQYF.

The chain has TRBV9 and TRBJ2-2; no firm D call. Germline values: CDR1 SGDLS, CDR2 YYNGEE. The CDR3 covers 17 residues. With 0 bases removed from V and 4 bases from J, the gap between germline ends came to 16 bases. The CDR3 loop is CASSVDGLGVRTGELFF. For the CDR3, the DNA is TGTGCCAGCAGCGTAGACGGTCTCGGAGTCCGCACCGGGGAGCTGTTTTTT.

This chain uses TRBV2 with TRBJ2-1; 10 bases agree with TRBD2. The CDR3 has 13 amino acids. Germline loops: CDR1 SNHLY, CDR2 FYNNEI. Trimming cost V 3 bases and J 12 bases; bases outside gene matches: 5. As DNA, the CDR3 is TGTGCCAGCAGTGAGACTAGCGGGTGGACGCAGTTCTTC. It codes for CASSETSGWTQFF.

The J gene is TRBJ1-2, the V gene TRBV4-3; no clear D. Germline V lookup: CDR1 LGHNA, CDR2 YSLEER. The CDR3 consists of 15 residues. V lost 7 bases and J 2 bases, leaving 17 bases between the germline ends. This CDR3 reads CASKVSQGGNYGYTF. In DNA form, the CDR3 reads TGCGCCAGCAAAGTCAGCCAAGGCGGAAACTATGGCTACACCTTC.

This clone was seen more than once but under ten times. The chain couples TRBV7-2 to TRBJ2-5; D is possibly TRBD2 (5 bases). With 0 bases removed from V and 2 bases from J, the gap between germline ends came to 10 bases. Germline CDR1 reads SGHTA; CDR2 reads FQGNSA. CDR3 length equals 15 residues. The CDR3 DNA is TGTGCCAGCAGCTTAGCGCGGGCCGCACAAGAGACCCAGTACTTC. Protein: CASSLARAAQETQYF.

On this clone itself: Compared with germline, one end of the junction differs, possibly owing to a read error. The CDR3 DNA sequence: TGTGCTAGCAGCTTTGGACTAGCGGGAGACAATGAGCAGTTCTTC. Protein: CASSFGLAGDNEQFF. The chain is built from TRBV7-7 and TRBJ2-1, with 13 bases identical to TRBD2. The CDR3 spans 15 residues. The V gene's germline CDR1 is SSHAT and CDR2 FNYEAQ (reference sequence).

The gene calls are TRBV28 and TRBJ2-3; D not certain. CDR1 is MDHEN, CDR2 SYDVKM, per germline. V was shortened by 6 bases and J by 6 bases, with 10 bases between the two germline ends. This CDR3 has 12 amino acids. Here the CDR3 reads CASRTLVDTQYF. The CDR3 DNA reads TGTGCCAGCAGAACCCTTGTGGATACGCAGTATTTT.

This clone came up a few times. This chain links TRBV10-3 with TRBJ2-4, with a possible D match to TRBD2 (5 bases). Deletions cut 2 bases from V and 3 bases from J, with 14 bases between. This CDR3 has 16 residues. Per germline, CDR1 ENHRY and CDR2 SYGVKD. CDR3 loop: CAISEIRGSGKNIQYF. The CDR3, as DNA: TGTGCCATCAGTGAGATAAGAGGGTCTGGCAAAAACATTCAGTACTTC.

The CDR3 reads CASSTGTGTYEQYF. In nucleotides, the CDR3 is TGTGCCAGCAGTACCGGGACAGGGACGTACGAGCAGTACTTC. This chain uses TRBV6-5 with TRBJ2-7; 9 bases fit TRBD1. V lost 5 bases and J lost 4; bases outside the gene matches: 6. Germline V lookup: CDR1 MNHEY, CDR2 SVGAGI. The CDR3 is 14 residues long.

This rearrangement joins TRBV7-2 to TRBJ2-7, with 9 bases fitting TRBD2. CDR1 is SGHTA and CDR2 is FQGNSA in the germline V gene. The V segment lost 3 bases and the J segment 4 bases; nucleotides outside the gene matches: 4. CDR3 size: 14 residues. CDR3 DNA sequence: TGTGCCAGCAGCTTGACTAGCGGCGGATACGAGCAGTACTTC. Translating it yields CASSLTSGGYEQYF.

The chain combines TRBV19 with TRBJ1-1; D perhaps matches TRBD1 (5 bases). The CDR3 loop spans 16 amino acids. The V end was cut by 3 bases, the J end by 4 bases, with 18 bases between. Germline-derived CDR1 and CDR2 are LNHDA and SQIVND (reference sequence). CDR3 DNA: TGTGCCAGTAGTATTATCTGGGACCGCGCTCCCACTGAAGCTTTCTTT. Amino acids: CASSIIWDRAPTEAFF.

In nucleotides, the CDR3 is TGTGCCAGCAGCTTATATACAGGTAACAATGAGCAGTTCTTC. Amino acids: CASSLYTGNNEQFF. This rearrangement joins TRBV7-3 to TRBJ2-1, with D possibly TRBD1 on 5 matching bases. Germline lookup yields CDR1 SGHTA and CDR2 FQGTGA. The V gene lost 2 bases and the J gene lost 5 bases, with 10 bases spanning the gap. The CDR3 totals 14 residues.

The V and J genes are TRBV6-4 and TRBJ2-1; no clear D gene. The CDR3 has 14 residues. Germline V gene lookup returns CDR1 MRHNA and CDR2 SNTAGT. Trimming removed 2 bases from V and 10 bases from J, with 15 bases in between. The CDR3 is CASSDKNKSPEQFF. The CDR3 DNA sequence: TGTGCCAGCAGTGACAAGAACAAGTCCCCGGAGCAGTTCTTC.

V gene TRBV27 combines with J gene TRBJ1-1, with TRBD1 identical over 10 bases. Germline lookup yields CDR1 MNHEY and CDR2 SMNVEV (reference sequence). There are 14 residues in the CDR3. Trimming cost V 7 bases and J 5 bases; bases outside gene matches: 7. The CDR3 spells CASMRQGALTEAFF. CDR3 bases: TGTGCCAGCATGCGACAGGGGGCCCTAACTGAAGCTTTCTTT.